These 14 T cell receptor beta chains were sequenced from one sample in a study of control samples from healthy donors and cancer patients. Sequenced by immunoSEQ multiplex PCR; TCRdb stores in-frame clones only, minus some. The sample yields roughly 170,000 clones, 90% to 95% seen once. Sequenced input: blood. Receptor source: a woman between 18 and 29 years old in good health.

The chain couples TRBV19 to TRBJ2-7, with D possibly being TRBD1 (7 bases). The CDR3 sequence is 15 residues long. CDR1 is LNHDA, CDR2 SQIVND, per germline (reference sequence). The ends were cut back, 7 bases at V and 0 bases at J, with 16 bases in the middle. The CDR3 coding sequence is TGTGCCAGTACCTTCAGGGGGGACCACTCCTACGAGCAGTACTTC. Residues: CASTFRGDHSYEQYF.

On this clone itself: This sample also contains other DNA sequences that code for the same CDR3. The chain has TRBV6-5 and TRBJ1-1, with D unclear. The CDR3 extends over 13 amino acids. Trimming took 2 bases from V and 1 from J, leaving 5 bases between them. The germline V gene encodes CDR1 MNHEY and CDR2 SVGAGI. The DNA for the CDR3 is TGTGCCAGCAGTTACCGGGGGAACACTGAAGCTTTCTTT. It is translated as CASSYRGNTEAFF.

The chain combines TRBV18 with TRBJ2-7; 7 bases align to TRBD1. The CDR3 runs to 13 residues. The V gene's germline CDR1 is KGHSH and CDR2 LQKENI. V trimming: 3 bases; J trimming: 5 bases; junction bases outside the gene matches: 4. The CDR3 DNA reads TGTGCCAGCTCACCTACAGGGGTCCACGAGCAGTACTTC. Residues: CASSPTGVHEQYF.

V usage is TRBV29-1 and J usage is TRBJ2-1; no reliable D call. Trimming took 7 bases from V and 0 from J, leaving 10 bases between them. Germline lookup yields CDR1 SQVTM and CDR2 ANQGSEA. This CDR3 is 13 amino acids long. The CDR3 sequence: CSGTSYSYNEQFF. As DNA, the CDR3 is TGCAGCGGGACCAGTTACTCCTACAATGAGCAGTTCTTC.

V usage is TRBV7-9 and J usage is TRBJ1-2; no clear D gene. Germline V gene data show CDR1 as SEHNR and CDR2 as FQNEAQ (reference sequence). Trimming removed 5 bases at V and 8 bases at J, with 9 bases between. The CDR3 covers 11 residues. CDR3 nucleotide sequence: TGTGCCAGCAGCCCGACGGGGGGCTACACCTTC. Protein sequence: CASSPTGGYTF.

The chain recombines TRBV6-6 with TRBJ1-1; TRBD1 matches 7 bases. Germline CDR1 is MNHNY and CDR2 is SVGAGI (reference sequence). The CDR3 is 13 amino acids. The V and J ends lost 7 bases and 7 bases, in that order; junction bases with no gene match: 9. This CDR3 is CASTLTGQLEAFF. DNA of the CDR3: TGTGCCAGCACCCTCACGGGACAGCTTGAAGCTTTCTTT.

This chain uses TRBV5-1 with TRBJ1-1, with 11 bases identical to TRBD1. Germline CDR1 and CDR2: SGHRS and YFSETQ. J was trimmed by 5 bases and V by 0 bases; bases with no gene match: 3. The CDR3 has 15 residues. The CDR3: CASSLGTGGWTEAFF. The CDR3 bases are TGCGCCAGCAGCTTGGGGACAGGGGGCTGGACTGAAGCTTTCTTT.

The V gene is TRBV5-1, the J gene TRBJ1-2, with D tentatively TRBD1 (6 bases). The CDR3 is made up of 15 amino acids. Per germline, CDR1 SGHRS and CDR2 YFSETQ. V was trimmed by 1 base and J by 4 bases, leaving 14 bases between them. Written as DNA, the CDR3 is TGCGCCAGCAGCTTGCAGGACAGACGCCCCTATGGCTACACCTTC. Translated, it gives CASSLQDRRPYGYTF.

The V gene is TRBV27, the J gene TRBJ2-3, with a weak D call TRBD1 (5 bases). This CDR3 has 14 residues. V was pared by 2 bases and J by 5 bases, with 11 bases between. Per germline, CDR1 MNHEY and CDR2 SMNVEV (reference sequence). CDR3 loop: CASSLQGWKDTQYF. Here the CDR3 DNA reads TGTGCCAGCAGTTTACAGGGTTGGAAAGATACGCAGTATTTT.

The chain links TRBV4-3 to TRBJ1-5, with D maybe TRBD1 (6 bases). The CDR3 loop spans 14 amino acids. With 1 base removed from V and 9 bases from J, the gap between germline ends came to 13 bases. In germline, CDR1 is LGHNA, CDR2 YSLEER. For the CDR3, the DNA is TGCGCCAGCAGCCAAGGCCAGGGGCGGAGGCCCCAGCATTTT. Its protein is CASSQGQGRRPQHF.

The chain joins TRBV24-1 to TRBJ2-6; 7 nucleotides line up with TRBD2. CDR3 length equals 16 residues. The V and J ends lost 9 bases and 3 bases, in that order; junction bases with no gene match: 10. Germline values: CDR1 KGHDR, CDR2 SFDVKD. This chain's CDR3 is CATGGDYRLGANVLTF. The CDR3 DNA follows: TGTGCCACCGGCGGGGACTATCGCCTTGGGGCCAACGTCCTGACTTTC.

This clone occurred once. In nucleotides, the CDR3 is TGTGCCAGCAGCTTACAGGGGGCGGGAAGCAATCAGCCCCAGCATTTT. This sequence encodes CASSLQGAGSNQPQHF. The chain links TRBV7-2 to TRBJ1-5; 8 bases are shared with TRBD1. Trimming removed 2 bases from V and 1 base from J; junction bases left unmatched: 4. CDR3 size: 16 residues. In germline, CDR1 is SGHTA, CDR2 FQGNSA.

The V gene is TRBV20-1, the J gene TRBJ2-1, with D uncertain. The CDR3 length is 11 residues. CDR1 DFQATT and CDR2 SNEGSKA come from the germline V gene (reference sequence). The V and J ends lost 5 bases and 6 bases respectively, with 8 bases between them. The DNA of the CDR3 is TGCAGTGCTTCAGTAGCCAATGAGCAGTTCTTC. Translating it yields CSASVANEQFF.

This chain uses TRBV4-2 with TRBJ2-3, with TRBD1 as a possible D gene (5 bases). This CDR3 has 14 amino acids. Germline-derived CDR1 and CDR2 are LGHNA and YNFKEQ. V lost 3 bases and J 6 bases, leaving 13 bases between the germline ends. The CDR3 loop reads CASSHPGLSDTQYF. In DNA form, the CDR3 reads TGTGCCAGCAGCCACCCAGGGCTATCGGATACGCAGTATTTT.